Following are 6 T cell receptor beta chains from one sample sequenced in a study of blood T cell repertoires in COVID-19. Sequenced by immunoSEQ multiplex PCR; TCRdb stores in-frame clones only, minus some. The table records some 150,000 clones, more than 75% of them present only once. Source material: peripheral blood. The source of these receptors is a man between 65 and 80 years old with acute or convalescent COVID-19.

The rearrangement uses TRBV9 and TRBJ2-2, with D possibly matching TRBD2 (5 bases). This CDR3 has 14 amino acids. The V gene lost 4 bases and the J gene lost 5 bases, with 12 bases spanning the gap. Germline CDR1 SGDLS, CDR2 YYNGEE. This chain's CDR3 is CASSWTARTGELFF. In DNA form, the CDR3 reads TGTGCCAGCAGCTGGACTGCCCGAACCGGGGAGCTGTTTTTT.

The V gene is TRBV5-4, the J gene TRBJ1-2; D remains unclear. The CDR3 has 14 residues. Trimming stripped 0 bases from V and 3 bases from J, with 9 bases between. Germline assignment: CDR1 SGHNT and CDR2 YYREEE (reference sequence). The DNA for the CDR3 is TGTGCCAGCAGCTTGGTGTCCGGAGACTATGGCTACACCTTC. It specifies CASSLVSGDYGYTF.

This chain joins TRBV7-2 and TRBJ2-7, with a possible D match to TRBD1 (6 bases). The V end lost 5 bases, the J end lost 5 bases, and 13 bases lay between the germline ends. Germline V lookup: CDR1 SGHTA, CDR2 FQGNSA. The CDR3 has 13 residues. The CDR3 DNA is TGTGCCAGCAGCCCCACAGGGAGCCACGAGCAGTACTTC. As protein: CASSPTGSHEQYF.

The rearrangement joins TRBV2 to TRBJ2-5; TRBD1 matches 7 bases. Germline CDR1 SNHLY, CDR2 FYNNEI. The trim removed 11 bases at V and 1 base at J, leaving 4 bases unmatched. This CDR3 is built from 12 residues. CDR3 coding DNA: TGTGCCGGGGGACAGTCCCAAGAGACCCAGTACTTC. Its translation is CAGGQSQETQYF.

This chain uses TRBV2 with TRBJ2-1, with 7 bases aligning to TRBD2. Germline lookup yields CDR1 SNHLY and CDR2 FYNNEI. V dropped 3 bases and J dropped 1; count of bases not matched to a gene: 9. The CDR3 is made up of 17 amino acids. CDR3 DNA: TGTGCCAGCAGTGAGTTGAGGCTAGCGGTTTCCTACAATGAGCAGTTCTTC. Protein: CASSELRLAVSYNEQFF.

The rearrangement uses TRBV2 and TRBJ2-4, with TRBD1 as a possible D gene (5 bases). The CDR3 has 14 amino acids. V lost 8 bases, J lost 0 bases, and 11 bases lay in between. Germline values: CDR1 SNHLY, CDR2 FYNNEI. CDR3 nucleotides: TGTGCCAGCCACCGGACAATAGCCAAAAACATTCAGTACTTC. It is translated as CASHRTIAKNIQYF. Looking up the rest from reference TRBV2 and TRBJ2-4 gives the full variable domain: EPEVTQTPSHQVTQMGQEVILRCVPISNHLYFYWYRQILGQKVEFLVSFYNNEISEKSEIFDDQFSVERPDGSNFTLKIRSTKLEDSAMYFCASHRTIAKNIQYFGAGTRLSVL.